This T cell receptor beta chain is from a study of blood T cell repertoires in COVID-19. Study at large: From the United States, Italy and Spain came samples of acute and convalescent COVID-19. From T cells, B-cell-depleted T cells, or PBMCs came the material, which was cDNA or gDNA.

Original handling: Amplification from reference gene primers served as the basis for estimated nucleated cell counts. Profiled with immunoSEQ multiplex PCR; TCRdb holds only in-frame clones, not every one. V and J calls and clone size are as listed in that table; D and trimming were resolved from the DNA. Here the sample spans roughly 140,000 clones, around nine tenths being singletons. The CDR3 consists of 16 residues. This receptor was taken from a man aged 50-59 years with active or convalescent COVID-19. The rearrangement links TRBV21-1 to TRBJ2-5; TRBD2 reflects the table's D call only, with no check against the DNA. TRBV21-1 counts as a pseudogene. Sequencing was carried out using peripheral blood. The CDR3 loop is CASSKVGGEKEETQYF. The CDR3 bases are TGTGCCAGCAGCAAAGTCGGAGGGGAAAAGGAGGAGACCCAGTACTTC.